This TCR beta chain emerged from a study of circulating tumor DNA in untreated peripheral T-cell lymphoma. Overall study findings and caveats: Baseline tissues yielded around 86% and baseline serum roughly 70% tumor-specific clonotype detection.

TCRdb keeps only in-frame clones here, not all; method: immunoSEQ multiplex PCR. The top ten clones hold more than 15% of a sample with roughly 7,300 clones, about 75% of them seen once. The tumor tissue sample was taken at baseline before any treatment. As regards this clone: The antigen is not known.

From germline, CDR1 is MGHDK and CDR2 SYGVNS. This CDR3 comprises 14 residues. V lost 5 bases and J lost 0, with 8 bases in between. This clonotype originated in a human donor with peripheral T-cell lymphoma. The chain combines TRBV25-1 with TRBJ2-1, with no clear D. The specimen was tumor tissue. CDR3 coding DNA: TGTGCCAGCAGTCCAGCGAGCTCCTACAATGAGCAGTTCTTC. This gives the protein CASSPASSYNEQFF.